This passage covers 23 T cell receptor beta chains from one sample sequenced in a study of control samples from healthy donors and cancer patients. TCRdb's copy holds only in-frame clones and misses some; the assay was immunoSEQ multiplex PCR. The sample holds about 86,000 clones, 70% to 90% seen once. Sequenced sample: PBMCs. The receptor set was obtained from a woman in her forties or fifties with colorectal cancer.

V gene TRBV4-3 combines with J gene TRBJ2-3; perhaps D is TRBD1 or TRBD2 (6 bases each). With 0 bases removed from V and 1 base from J, the gap between germline ends came to 11 bases. There are 16 residues in the CDR3. Germline assignment: CDR1 LGHNA and CDR2 YSLEER. The CDR3 nucleotides are TGCGCCAGCAGCCAAGATGTGGGGGGCGGCACAGATACGCAGTATTTT. Translation: CASSQDVGGGTDTQYF.

J is TRBJ2-1 and V is TRBV18; 13 nucleotides match TRBD2. Germline V gene data show CDR1 as KGHSH and CDR2 as LQKENI. Trimming took 3 bases from V and 2 from J; bases not matched to a gene: 7. This CDR3 spans 18 amino acids. DNA of the CDR3: TGTGCCAGCTCACCCACCTGGACTAGCGGGGGCCCCTACAATGAGCAGTTCTTC. Amino acids: CASSPTWTSGGPYNEQFF.

The rearrangement links TRBV10-3 to TRBJ1-4, with D possibly TRBD1 on 5 matching bases. Germline V gene data show CDR1 as ENHRY and CDR2 as SYGVKD. The ends were cut back, 0 bases at V and 8 bases at J, with 13 bases in the middle. This CDR3 has 15 amino acids. The CDR3 bases are TGTGCCATCAGTGAGTCTTCAGGGAATTACGAAAAACTGTTTTTT. It is translated as CAISESSGNYEKLFF.

V and J are TRBV19 and TRBJ1-3; D ambiguous. Germline V lookup: CDR1 LNHDA, CDR2 SQIVND (reference sequence). V lost 5 bases to trimming and J lost 0 bases, with 8 bases between them. The CDR3 totals 14 residues. In DNA form, the CDR3 reads TGTGCCAGTAGTGAGGGAGCCTCTGGAAACACCATATATTTT. Its protein product is CASSEGASGNTIYF. The variable domain in full, completed from reference TRBV19 and TRBJ1-3, reads DGGITQSPKYLFRKEGQNVTLSCEQNLNHDAMYWYRQDPGQGLRLIYYSQIVNDFQKGDIAEGYSVSREKKESFPLTVTSAQKNPTAFYLCASSEGASGNTIYFGEGSWLTVV.

The V call is TRBV6-6, the J call TRBJ1-2; 9 positions match TRBD1. Per the germline V gene, CDR1 is MNHNY and CDR2 is SVGAGI (reference sequence). The ends lost 6 bases at V and 2 bases at J; junction bases unmatched: 4. The CDR3 totals 14 residues. CDR3 in amino acids: CASRWGQGNYGYTF. CDR3 bases: TGTGCCAGCAGGTGGGGACAGGGCAACTATGGCTACACCTTC.

This chain uses TRBV6-4 with TRBJ2-2; TRBD2 might be the D (6 bases). There are 15 residues in the CDR3. In germline, CDR1 is MRHNA, CDR2 SNTAGT. V was trimmed by 2 bases and J by 5 bases, leaving 12 bases between them. CDR3 protein: CASSDTARETGELFF. In DNA, the CDR3 is TGTGCCAGCAGTGACACGGCGCGGGAAACCGGGGAGCTGTTTTTT.

The J gene is TRBJ2-1, the V gene TRBV12-3 or TRBV12-4, with D hard to call. V lost 4 bases and J 1 base, leaving 5 bases between the germline ends. The CDR3 is 13 amino acids. The CDR3 DNA sequence: TGTGCCAGCAGTTCTAGATCCTACAATGAGCAGTTCTTC. The encoded protein is CASSSRSYNEQFF.

V usage is TRBV5-1 and J usage is TRBJ2-1; TRBD2 matches 8 bases. V lost 5 bases, J lost 3 bases, and 1 base stayed unmatched. Germline CDR1 and CDR2: SGHRS and YFSETQ. The CDR3 runs 13 residues. CDR3 bases: TGCGCCAGCAGACTAGCGGACTACAATGAGCAGTTCTTC. Protein: CASRLADYNEQFF.

CDR3 in amino acids: CASGLVSGGELFF. The DNA for the CDR3 is TGTGCTAGTGGTTTGGTATCTGGCGGGGAGCTGTTTTTT. This sequence joins TRBV12-5 and TRBJ2-2; no clear D. The CDR3 is 13 residues long. The V and J ends lost 0 bases and 7 bases respectively, with 6 bases between them. The V gene's germline CDR1 is LGHNT and CDR2 FRNRAP.

Details on this clone: The same CDR3 also results from other DNA sequences found in this sample. The chain recombines TRBV30 with TRBJ2-5, with 9 bases that match TRBD2. The length of the CDR3 is 15 residues. Germline-derived CDR1 and CDR2 are GTSNPN and SVGIG (reference sequence). The V gene end was trimmed by 1 base and the J gene end by 6 bases; junction bases not matched to a gene: 9. The CDR3 loop reads CAWSGGGGASQTQYF. The CDR3 region has the DNA TGTGCCTGGAGTGGGGGCGGGGGGGCCTCGCAGACCCAGTACTTC.

This clone was observed a few times. This chain uses TRBV7-2 with TRBJ1-5; D perhaps matches TRBD1 (5 bases). The CDR3 length is 13 residues. Germline assignment: CDR1 SGHTA and CDR2 FQGNSA. Trimming cost V 4 bases and J 9 bases, with 13 bases left between them. As DNA, the CDR3 is TGTGCCAGCAGCTACGGACCCGGGGGGCCCCAGCATTTT. Translated: CASSYGPGGPQHF. The full variable domain, its missing parts supplied by reference TRBV7-2 and TRBJ1-5, is GAGVSQSPSNKVTEKGKDVELRCDPISGHTALYWYRQSLGQGLEFLIYFQGNSAPDKSGLPSDRFSAERTGGSVSTLTIQRTQQEDSAVYLCASSYGPGGPQHFGDGTRLSIL.

The chain uses TRBV25-1 and TRBJ2-3; maybe TRBD2 (5 bases). Deletions cut 7 bases from V and 6 bases from J, with 20 bases between. This CDR3 has 15 amino acids. Germline values: CDR1 MGHDK, CDR2 SYGVNS. CDR3 DNA sequence: TGTGCCAGCATAGGAGAGAGGGAACACCGGGATACGCAGTATTTT. It yields the protein CASIGEREHRDTQYF.

The rearrangement links TRBV28 to TRBJ2-1, with TRBD2 identical over 9 bases. This CDR3 contains 16 residues. Germline V gives CDR1 MDHEN, CDR2 SYDVKM. The trim removed 8 bases at V and 0 bases at J, leaving 8 bases unmatched. CDR3 DNA sequence: TGTGCCAGCGGTGCGGGGGGGCAAGGCTCCTACAATGAGCAGTTCTTC. Its protein is CASGAGGQGSYNEQFF.

The chain has TRBV7-2 and TRBJ2-5; 7 nucleotides line up with TRBD2. Germline CDR1 reads SGHTA; CDR2 reads FQGNSA. The length of the CDR3 is 15 residues. V gave up 6 bases and J gave up 2 bases; unmatched junction bases: 9. The CDR3 loop is CASSFAGVPQETQYF. CDR3 coding DNA: TGTGCCAGCAGTTTTGCGGGGGTTCCTCAAGAGACCCAGTACTTC.

The J gene is TRBJ1-2, the V gene TRBV27; maybe TRBD1 (5 bases). The CDR3 loop spans 13 amino acids. Germline CDR1 MNHEY, CDR2 SMNVEV (reference sequence). V lost 3 bases and J lost 2, with 7 bases in between. CDR3 in amino acids: CASSFRDNYGYTF. CDR3 nucleotide sequence: TGTGCCAGCAGTTTCCGGGACAACTATGGCTACACCTTC.

This chain connects TRBV28 to TRBJ1-2; 7 nucleotides agree with TRBD1. Per the germline V gene, CDR1 is MDHEN and CDR2 is SYDVKM. Trimming cost V 2 bases and J 0 bases; bases outside gene matches: 3. The CDR3 loop spans 15 amino acids. The CDR3 protein is CASSLGGQPNYGYTF. The CDR3 DNA sequence: TGTGCCAGCAGTTTAGGGGGACAGCCTAACTATGGCTACACCTTC.

The V call is TRBV20-1, the J call TRBJ2-1, with no clear D. From germline, CDR1 is DFQATT and CDR2 SNEGSKA (reference sequence). With 6 bases removed from V and 5 bases from J, the gap between germline ends came to 5 bases. This CDR3 has 10 amino acids. The CDR3 DNA sequence: TGCAGTGCCGTCGACAATGAGCAGTTCTTC. Translated: CSAVDNEQFF.

This rearrangement joins TRBV27 to TRBJ1-4, with TRBD1 identical over 7 bases. J gave up 5 bases and V 5 bases, and 8 bases lay outside the gene matches. Germline-derived CDR1 and CDR2 are MNHEY and SMNVEV (reference sequence). This CDR3 comprises 15 residues. The CDR3 region is CASSPGTVRNEKLFF. CDR3 bases: TGTGCCAGCAGTCCCGGGACAGTTAGGAATGAAAAACTGTTTTTT.

This clone was counted only a few times. CDR3 coding DNA: TGTGCCAGCAGCTTGTCCGGGACTGCCTTAACCGGGGAGCTGTTTTTT. As protein: CASSLSGTALTGELFF. The chain combines TRBV5-5 with TRBJ2-2; TRBD2 is a possible D gene (6 bases). Germline loops: CDR1 SGHKS, CDR2 YYEKEE (reference sequence). The CDR3 is made up of 16 amino acids. V shed 1 base and J shed 5 bases, with 15 bases lying between them.

The gene calls are TRBV2 and TRBJ2-7; D tentatively reads TRBD1 or TRBD2 (6 bases each). Germline V lookup: CDR1 SNHLY, CDR2 FYNNEI. The CDR3 spans 12 residues. The germline V and J ends were trimmed by 6 bases and 2 bases, with 8 bases remaining between them. The CDR3 protein is CASRRGAYEQYV. The CDR3, as DNA: TGTGCCAGCAGGAGGGGGGCCTACGAGCAGTACGTC.

The chain employs TRBV7-9 and TRBJ2-2; 10 bases agree with TRBD2. CDR1 SEHNR and CDR2 FQNEAQ come from the germline V gene (reference sequence). J was trimmed by 6 bases and V by 1 base; bases with no gene match: 8. The CDR3 contains 17 residues. CDR3 amino acids: CASSLGTSGDHAGELFF. DNA for the CDR3: TGTGCCAGCAGCTTAGGCACTAGCGGGGATCACGCCGGGGAGCTGTTTTTT.

This chain connects TRBV4-2 to TRBJ2-7; D perhaps matches TRBD2 (7 bases). Trimming left V 0 bases short and J 2 bases short, with 11 bases between. The CDR3 is 15 amino acids. Germline assignment: CDR1 LGHNA and CDR2 YNFKEQ. CDR3: CASSQEGGGPYEQYV. DNA for the CDR3: TGTGCCAGCAGCCAAGAAGGGGGGGGCCCCTACGAGCAGTACGTC.

The chain uses TRBV5-1 and TRBJ2-1, with D perhaps being TRBD1 or TRBD2 (5 bases each). Germline V gives CDR1 SGHRS, CDR2 YFSETQ. Trimming stripped 5 bases from V and 9 bases from J, with 12 bases between. The CDR3 contains 12 residues. The CDR3 sequence: CASREGWGEQFF. The CDR3 nucleotides read TGCGCCAGCAGAGAGGGGTGGGGTGAGCAGTTCTTC.